This paragraph covers one TCR beta chain sequence. Its target antigen remains unknown. No qualities accompany the bases; no much larger clone lies one base away. These data are taken from a study of blood T cell repertoires in COVID-19 (TCRdb year 2020). Turning to the overall study: Samples from collaborators originated in the United States, Italy and Spain and spanned both the acute and convalescent phases of COVID-19. The material from the prospective study consisted of cDNA or gDNA derived from T cells, B-cell-depleted T cells, or PBMCs. Deeply sampled blood TCRbeta repertoires from subjects exposed to, actively infected with, or recovered from COVID-19 were included in the dataset. The repertoires were released in a freely available public database meant as a resource for research on the immune response to SARS-CoV-2. Samples came from the ongoing ImmuneRACE study (first 160 participants) plus 1,254 subjects from 6 global collaborators. Nearly every sample came with metadata listing a de-identified subject ID, COVID-19 status, age in years and sex. HLA class I and class II types, where available, came from metadata supplied by the sample provider rather than from assay-based typing.

The immunoSEQ Assay, a bias-controlled multiplex PCR, was used to amplify TCRbeta CDR3 regions from genomic DNA. In the source study's methods: Nucleated cell counts per sample were estimated from amplification of reference gene primers within the assay. To quantify the absolute abundance of each unique TCRbeta CDR3 rearrangement, sequence reads were collapsed and filtered. For each sample, productive Simpson clonality was calculated by taking the square root of Simpson's diversity index across productive rearrangements. As stored in TCRdb, this immuneACCESS dataset retains in-frame rearrangements with V and J assigned. A fraction of the clones does not appear; measured against another copy, unresolved V genes explain less than half of the discrepancy, and the remainder lacks a known reason. The V and J calls and clone size come from that table; D and trimming were worked out from the DNA. The sample data list roughly 180,000 clones, and approximately 84% of these were observed just once. More than 5% of the sample lies in the top ten.

Including cysteine and phenylalanine, the CDR3 has 14 amino acids. Only CDR3 DNA is held: 42 bases, read in frame from base 1. According to the germline V gene, CDR1 reads KGHSH and CDR2 reads LQKENI. V is reduced by 3 bases and J by 2 bases, leaving a spacing of 10 bases between them. At one collaborating source in Seattle, patients were enrolled during active infection and were followed longitudinally through the course of disease. The collaborating institutions used their own protocols to collect whole blood in K2EDTA tubes. For TCRbeta analysis, collaborator samples were shipped as frozen whole blood, as isolated PBMCs, or as DNA extracted from either sample type. What the work shows at the level of the full study, not this receptor alone: The amount of clinical and demographic metadata varied by source and participant and was provided uncurated.

The sample was peripheral blood. The TCR sequence derives from a woman between 45 and 65 years old with COVID-19, enrolled during active disease. The chain is made from TRBV18 and TRBJ2-5, with the D gene not confidently named. The CDR3 reads as follows: CASSPNSLQETQYF. In nucleotide form, the sequence is TGTGCCAGCTCACCGAACAGCTTACAAGAGACCCAGTACTTC.